These T cell receptor beta chains were read from a single sample in a study of T cells after yellow fever vaccination. TCRdb re-analysed the 5' RACE reads in MiXCR, keeping a single row per CDR3 protein. Of 350,000 to 450,000 distinct CDR3 sequences in the sample, roughly 20% were seen once. The material was PBMCs, obtained before the yellow fever booster vaccination. The receptors were sampled from a young man who received the YFV17D yellow fever vaccine. Each CDR3 is given with its conserved first and last residue. D genes are given only for firm matches. Rows give clone size only sometimes, using once, few, many, or a class for an expanded clone.

clone_size	v_call	d_call	cdr3_length	j_call	cdr3_aa	cdr3_nt
-	TRBV13	-	13	TRBJ2-1	CANSTTGGSEQFF	TGTGCCAACAGCACCACCGGGGGAAGTGAGCAGTTCTTC
-	TRBV9	-	13	TRBJ1-2	CASSREAIYGYTF	TGTGCCAGCTCGAGGGAGGCAATTTATGGCTACACCTTC
few	TRBV5-4	TRBD2	13	TRBJ2-7	CASSPGLAGEQYF	TGTGCCAGCAGCCCTGGACTAGCGGGCGAGCAGTACTTC
once	TRBV2	TRBD2	13	TRBJ2-5	CASGREDQETQYF	TGTGCCAGCGGGCGGGAGGATCAGGAGACCCAGTACTTC
few	TRBV25-1	TRBD1	15	TRBJ1-2	CASSASTGWGYGYTF	TGTGCCAGCAGTGCCTCGACAGGGTGGGGCTATGGCTACACCTTC
many	TRBV20-1	-	15	TRBJ2-3	CSAGGGGGYSDTQYF	TGCAGTGCTGGCGGCGGTGGCGGGTATTCAGATACGCAGTATTTT
-	TRBV5-1	TRBD1	15	TRBJ2-7	CASSLARDRGRLQYF	TGCGCCAGCAGCTTGGCCCGGGACAGGGGGCGATTGCAGTACTTC
few	TRBV4-1	-	17	TRBJ2-3	CASSQDLATGLRDTQYF	TGCGCCAGCAGCCAAGATCTTGCGACAGGATTACGAGATACGCAGTATTTT
few	TRBV4-3	-	12	TRBJ2-2	CASSDLTGELFF	TGCGCCAGCAGTGATTTAACCGGGGAGCTGTTTTTT
-	TRBV5-6	-	13	TRBJ1-1	CASSSGRGTEAFF	TGTGCCAGCAGCTCCGGGAGGGGCACTGAAGCTTTCTTT
-	TRBV7-2	TRBD1	16	TRBJ2-1	CASSAPGQGVLHEQFF	TGTGCCAGCAGCGCACCGGGACAGGGTGTGCTCCATGAGCAGTTCTTC
few	TRBV20-1	-	13	TRBJ1-2	CSASGGQGYGYTF	TGCAGTGCTAGCGGGGGGCAAGGCTATGGCTACACCTTC
few	TRBV6-5	TRBD2	14	TRBJ2-7	CASTSPGLADEQYF	TGTGCCAGCACCAGCCCGGGACTAGCGGACGAGCAGTACTTC
few	TRBV7-2	-	12	TRBJ2-3	CASSTDSVPQYF	TGTGCCAGCAGCACGGATTCAGTTCCGCAGTATTTT
few	TRBV24-1	TRBD1	14	TRBJ2-7	CATRTGPGNDEQYF	TGTGCCACCCGGACAGGGCCTGGAAACGACGAGCAGTACTTC
few	TRBV6-5	-	17	TRBJ2-1	CASSYSRLMGSYNEQFF	TGTGCCAGCAGTTACTCGCGGCTGATGGGCTCCTACAATGAGCAGTTCTTC
few	TRBV5-1	TRBD2	15	TRBJ2-2	CASRVLTSGAGELFF	TGCGCCAGCAGGGTTTTGACTAGCGGGGCCGGGGAGCTGTTTTTT
few	TRBV12-3/TRBV12-4	TRBD1	14	TRBJ1-2	CASSPLTGVYGYTF	TGTGCCAGCAGTCCCCTGACAGGGGTCTATGGCTACACCTTC
-	TRBV11-2	TRBD1	15	TRBJ2-7	CASRDRDRGAYEQYF	TGTGCCAGCAGGGACCGGGACAGGGGCGCCTACGAGCAGTACTTC
-	TRBV7-2	-	13	TRBJ1-4	CASSFGVHEKLFF	TGTGCCAGCAGCTTCGGGGTTCATGAAAAACTGTTTTTT
-	TRBV10-3	-	12	TRBJ2-7	CAISESIYEQYF	TGTGCCATCAGTGAGTCGATCTACGAGCAGTACTTC
few	TRBV7-2	-	16	TRBJ2-3	CASSLHARGAADTQYF	TGTGCCAGCAGCCTCCACGCCCGGGGGGCTGCAGATACGCAGTATTTT
few	TRBV20-1	TRBD2	13	TRBJ2-5	CSASPLPGGDQYF	TGCAGTGCCAGCCCCCTCCCCGGGGGGGACCAGTACTTC
-	TRBV10-3	-	14	TRBJ2-2	CAIRSGENTGELFF	TGTGCCATCCGATCTGGAGAGAACACCGGGGAGCTGTTTTTT